These T cell receptor beta chains were read from a single sample in a study of T cell repertoires and HLA-DP antigens. For these receptors, no antigen is known. Repertoires were generated with immunoSEQ multiplex PCR, while TCRdb's copy carries only in-frame clones and drops some. The sample includes around 90,000 clones, more than 75% seen only once; the top ten take around 1.7%. What was sequenced was CD4+ T cells from PBMCs. These receptors were taken from a man in his forties or fifties in good health and CMV-seronegative. The CDR3 runs from the conserved cysteine through the conserved F or W. D genes are given only for firm matches. Some rows have no size entry. The others give once, few or many, or a class for an expanded clone.

D gene	V gene	J gene	clone size	CDR3 protein	CDR3 DNA
-	TRBV19	TRBJ2-2	few	CASSRRAYTGELFF	TGTGCCAGTAGTCGCAGGGCCTACACCGGGGAGCTGTTTTTT
-	TRBV14	TRBJ2-1	-	CASSPLSGTYNEQFF	TGTGCCAGCAGCCCCCTTTCGGGGACCTACAATGAGCAGTTCTTC
TRBD2	TRBV7-6	TRBJ2-3	-	CASSTPGQGLAGSTDTQYF	TGTGCCAGCAGCACACCCGGCCAAGGGCTAGCGGGAAGCACAGATACGCAGTATTTT
-	TRBV19	TRBJ1-2	-	CASKRQGLNYGYTF	TGTGCCAGTAAGCGGCAGGGCCTTAACTATGGCTACACCTTC
-	TRBV21-1	TRBJ2-4	-	CASSKEGRDRGQSAKNIQYF	TGTGCCAGCAGCAAAGAGGGGCGGGACAGGGGGCAATCCGCCAAAAACATTCAGTACTTC
-	TRBV14	TRBJ1-1	few	CASSQDWGLGSTEAFF	TGTGCCAGCAGCCAAGATTGGGGGTTGGGCAGCACTGAAGCTTTCTTT
-	TRBV6-1	TRBJ2-7	-	CASSEAFEQYF	TGTGCCAGCAGTGAAGCGTTTGAGCAGTACTTC
-	TRBV9	TRBJ2-1	once	CASSVVSGAYNEQFF	TGTGCCAGCAGCGTAGTGTCCGGCGCCTACAATGAGCAGTTCTTC
-	TRBV10-2	TRBJ2-5	-	CASSDQEGTQYF	TGCGCCAGCAGTGATCAGGAAGGGACCCAGTACTTC
TRBD2	TRBV6-6	TRBJ2-1	once	CASTSGTSGRNEQFF	TGTGCCAGCACAAGCGGGACTAGCGGGAGGAATGAGCAGTTCTTC
TRBD2	TRBV6-5	TRBJ2-7	-	CASSYISGGGYEQYF	TGTGCCAGCAGTTACATTAGCGGGGGAGGCTACGAGCAGTACTTC
TRBD2	TRBV6-5	TRBJ2-7	-	CASSRGTSGGYEQYF	TGTGCCAGCAGCCGTGGGACTAGCGGGGGGTACGAGCAGTACTTC
-	TRBV7-9	TRBJ1-1	-	CASSMITGSDTEAFF	TGTGCCAGCAGCATGATAACGGGGAGTGACACTGAAGCTTTCTTT
-	TRBV28	TRBJ1-5	-	CASLIQGINQPQHF	TGTGCCAGCCTCATCCAGGGGATCAACCAGCCCCAGCATTTT
TRBD2	TRBV7-6	TRBJ2-7	-	CASSPLAGSYEQYF	TGTGCCAGCAGCCCACTAGCGGGTAGTTACGAGCAGTACTTC
-	TRBV4-3	TRBJ2-7	-	CASSQGLHYEQYF	TGCGCCAGCAGCCAAGGTCTTCATTACGAGCAGTACTTC
-	TRBV11-3	TRBJ2-5	-	CASSFTEQETQYF	TGTGCCAGCAGCTTCACGGAACAAGAGACCCAGTACTTC
-	TRBV28	TRBJ1-2	-	CASSPDTRGGYTF	TGTGCCAGCAGTCCCGACACCCGGGGAGGCTACACCTTC
-	TRBV7-9	TRBJ1-4	-	CASGNEKLFF	TGTGCCAGCGGGAATGAAAAACTGTTTTTT
-	TRBV12-5	TRBJ1-3	-	CASGLVRSGNTIYF	TGTGCTAGTGGTTTGGTACGATCCGGAAACACCATATATTTT